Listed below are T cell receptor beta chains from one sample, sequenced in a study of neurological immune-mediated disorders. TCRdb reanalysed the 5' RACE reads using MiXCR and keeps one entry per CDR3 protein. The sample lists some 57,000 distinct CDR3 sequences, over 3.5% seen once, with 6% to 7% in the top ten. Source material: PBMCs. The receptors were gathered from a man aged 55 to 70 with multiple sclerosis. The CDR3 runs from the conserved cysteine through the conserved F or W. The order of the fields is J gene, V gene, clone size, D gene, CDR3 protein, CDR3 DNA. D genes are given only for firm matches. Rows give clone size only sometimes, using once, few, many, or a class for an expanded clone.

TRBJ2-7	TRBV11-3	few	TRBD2	CASSFTSGGTYEQYF	TGTGCCAGCAGCTTTACTAGCGGGGGGACCTACGAGCAGTACTTC
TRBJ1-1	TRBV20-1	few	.	CSANREAFF	TGCAGTGCTAACAGGGAAGCTTTCTTT
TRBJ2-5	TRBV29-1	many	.	CSVGIFQRRIETQYF	TGCAGCGTTGGTATTTTTCAGCGAAGGATAGAGACCCAGTACTTC
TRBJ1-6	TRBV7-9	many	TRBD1	CASSRRTGDGSPLHF	TGTGCCAGCAGCCGCAGGACAGGGGACGGTTCACCCCTCCACTTT
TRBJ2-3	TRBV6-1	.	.	CAALTLGRGTDTQYF	TGTGCCGCCCTCACCCTTGGGCGCGGCACAGATACGCAGTATTTT
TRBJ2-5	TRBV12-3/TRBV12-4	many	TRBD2	CASSFGLAGASTQYF	TGTGCCAGCAGTTTCGGGCTAGCGGGCGCCTCGACCCAGTACTTC
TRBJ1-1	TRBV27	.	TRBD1	CASSYQGAGNTEAFF	TGTGCCAGCAGTTACCAGGGGGCCGGGAACACTGAAGCTTTCTTT
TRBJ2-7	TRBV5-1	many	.	CASSLVAGEQYF	TGCGCCAGCAGCTTGGTGGCGGGCGAGCAGTACTTC
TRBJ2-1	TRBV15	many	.	CATSRGRTSYNEQFF	TGTGCCACCAGCAGAGGCCGGACCTCCTACAATGAGCAGTTCTTC
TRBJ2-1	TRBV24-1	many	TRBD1	CATSRPGQPYNEQFF	TGTGCCACCAGTAGGCCGGGACAGCCATACAATGAGCAGTTCTTC
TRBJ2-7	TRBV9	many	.	CASSVRDGPAYEQYF	TGTGCCAGCAGCGTTAGGGACGGACCCGCCTACGAGCAGTACTTC
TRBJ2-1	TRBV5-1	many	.	CASSPGQTTYNEQFF	TGCGCCAGCAGCCCTGGACAGACAACCTACAATGAGCAGTTCTTC
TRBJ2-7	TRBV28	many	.	CASSRSAASHEQYF	TGTGCCAGCAGTCGATCGGCAGCGTCCCACGAGCAGTACTTC
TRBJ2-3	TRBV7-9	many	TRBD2	CASSPRSGGRTDTQYF	TGTGCCAGCAGCCCTAGGAGCGGGGGCCGTACAGATACGCAGTATTTT
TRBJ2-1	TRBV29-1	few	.	CSVKQDYNEQFF	TGCAGCGTGAAGCAGGACTACAATGAGCAGTTCTTC
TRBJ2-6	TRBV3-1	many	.	CASSLLASGANVLTF	TGTGCCAGCAGCCTCCTCGCGAGCGGGGCCAACGTCCTGACTTTC
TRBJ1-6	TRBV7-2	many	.	CASSLVPVSSYNSPLHF	TGTGCCAGCAGCTTAGTTCCCGTGAGCTCCTATAATTCACCCCTCCACTTT
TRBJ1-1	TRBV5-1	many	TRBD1	CASSPRQGNPEAFF	TGCGCCAGCAGCCCCAGACAGGGGAATCCTGAAGCTTTCTTT
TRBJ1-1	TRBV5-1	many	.	CASSLDSERTEAFF	TGCGCCAGCAGCCTCGATAGTGAGAGAACTGAAGCTTTCTTT
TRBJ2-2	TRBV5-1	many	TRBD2	CASSLIAGGRTGELFF	TGCGCCAGCAGTTTGATAGCGGGGGGGCGCACCGGGGAGCTGTTTTTT
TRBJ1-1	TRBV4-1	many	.	CASSLRKRGGELSTEAFF	TGCGCCAGCAGCCTCAGGAAGAGGGGGGGCGAACTAAGCACTGAAGCTTTCTTT
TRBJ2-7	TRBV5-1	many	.	CASSLGAHYEQYF	TGCGCCAGCAGTTTGGGGGCGCACTACGAGCAGTACTTC
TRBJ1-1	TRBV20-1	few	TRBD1	CSVAGGTEAFF	TGCAGTGTGGCAGGGGGGACTGAAGCTTTCTTT
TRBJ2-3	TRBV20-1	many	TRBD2	CSAHRTSGSYSDTQYF	TGCAGTGCTCACCGTACTAGCGGGAGCTACTCAGATACGCAGTATTTT
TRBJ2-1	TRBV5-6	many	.	CASSLAGTGDEQFF	TGTGCCAGCAGCTTGGCCGGGACGGGGGATGAGCAGTTCTTC
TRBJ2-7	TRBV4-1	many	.	CASSPRSSPYEQYF	TGCGCCAGCAGCCCTCGGAGCAGCCCCTACGAGCAGTACTTC
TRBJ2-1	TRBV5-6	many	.	CASILGPDNEQFF	TGTGCCAGCATCCTGGGGCCCGACAATGAGCAGTTCTTC
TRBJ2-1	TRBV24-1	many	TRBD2	CATSDPSGESINEQFF	TGTGCCACCAGTGACCCTAGCGGGGAGTCTATAAATGAGCAGTTCTTC
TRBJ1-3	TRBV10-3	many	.	CAISESGGSGNTIYF	TGTGCCATCAGTGAGTCGGGGGGCTCTGGAAACACCATATATTTT
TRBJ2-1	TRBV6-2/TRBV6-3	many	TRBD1	CASSYSSDRGGHEQFF	TGTGCCAGCAGTTACTCGTCGGACAGGGGAGGCCATGAGCAGTTCTTC
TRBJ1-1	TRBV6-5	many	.	CASSHPGETEAFF	TGTGCCAGCAGCCACCCCGGTGAAACTGAAGCTTTCTTT
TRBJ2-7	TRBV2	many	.	CASSLESSLYEQYF	TGTGCCAGCAGTCTGGAGTCTTCCCTATACGAGCAGTACTTC
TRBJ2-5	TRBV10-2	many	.	CASSEVGGQGETQYF	TGCGCCAGCAGTGAGGTCGGGGGGCAAGGGGAGACCCAGTACTTC
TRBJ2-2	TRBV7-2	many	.	CASSPSSVGTGELFF	TGTGCCAGCAGCCCCTCTAGCGTAGGCACCGGGGAGCTGTTTTTT
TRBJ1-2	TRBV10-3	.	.	CAITPLPDIVNYGYTF	TGTGCCATCACCCCTCTTCCGGACATCGTCAACTATGGCTACACCTTC
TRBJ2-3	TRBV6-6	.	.	CASSYSLSTDTQYF	TGTGCCAGCAGTTACTCCCTTTCCACAGATACGCAGTATTTT
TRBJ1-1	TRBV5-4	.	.	CASSQTSRGGWTEAFF	TGTGCCAGCAGCCAAACCAGCAGGGGCGGATGGACTGAAGCTTTCTTT
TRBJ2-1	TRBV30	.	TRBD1	CAWSVTGGRNEQFF	TGTGCCTGGAGTGTAACAGGGGGGAGAAATGAGCAGTTCTTC
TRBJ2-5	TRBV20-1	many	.	CSASSRQGQETQYF	TGCAGTGCTAGTAGTCGGCAGGGGCAAGAGACCCAGTACTTC
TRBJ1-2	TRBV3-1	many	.	CASSRARGNYGYTF	TGTGCCAGCAGCCGAGCCCGAGGCAACTATGGCTACACCTTC
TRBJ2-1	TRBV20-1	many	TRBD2	CSVQRASGSWEQFF	TGCAGTGTACAGAGGGCTAGCGGGAGCTGGGAGCAGTTCTTC
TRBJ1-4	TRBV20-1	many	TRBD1	CSAETGGTNEKLFF	TGCAGTGCCGAAACAGGGGGTACTAATGAAAAACTGTTTTTT
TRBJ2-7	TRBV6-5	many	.	CASSYSTGYEQYF	TGTGCCAGCAGTTACTCGACCGGATACGAGCAGTACTTC
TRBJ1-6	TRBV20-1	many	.	CSAEDSGNLNSPLHF	TGCAGTGCAGAGGACAGCGGCAATCTCAATTCACCCCTCCACTTT
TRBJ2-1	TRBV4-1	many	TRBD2	CASSLRGEVYNEQFF	TGCGCCAGCAGCCTCCGGGGGGAGGTCTACAATGAGCAGTTCTTC
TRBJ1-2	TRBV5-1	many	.	CASSPGDGYTF	TGCGCCAGCAGCCCAGGGGATGGCTACACCTTC
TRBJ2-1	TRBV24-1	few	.	CATSDFRSRGDNEQFF	TGTGCCACCAGTGATTTTCGATCCAGAGGGGACAATGAGCAGTTCTTC
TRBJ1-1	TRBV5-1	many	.	CASSLNIGRNTEAFF	TGCGCCAGCAGCCTGAACATAGGACGGAACACTGAAGCTTTCTTT
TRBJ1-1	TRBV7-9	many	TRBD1	CASSSPKGRGTGGPNTEAFF	TGTGCCAGCAGCTCCCCAAAGGGGAGGGGGACAGGGGGCCCGAACACTGAAGCTTTCTTT
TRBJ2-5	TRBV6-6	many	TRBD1	CASSGDRQETQYF	TGTGCCAGCAGTGGGGACAGACAAGAGACCCAGTACTTC
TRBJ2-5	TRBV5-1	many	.	CASSAERGETQYF	TGCGCCAGCAGCGCCGAGCGTGGAGAGACCCAGTACTTC